The source of this T cell receptor beta chain is a study of beta chain features in type 1 diabetes. Study-wide points: The study found moderately but significantly shorter TCRB CDR3s in all four CD4+ subsets of Type 1 diabetes patients.

The CDR3 extends over 12 amino acids. Trimming removed 2 bases from V and 1 base from J, with 6 bases in between. CDR1 is SQVTM, CDR2 ANQGSEA, per germline. Expressed TCRB transcripts got sequenced, as all isolated RNA was reverse transcribed. Repertoires were generated with immunoSEQ multiplex PCR, while TCRdb's copy carries only in-frame clones and drops some. The sample records a few hundred thousand clones, roughly 24% being singletons. The table lists this clone with a few counts. Its antigen remains unidentified. V gene TRBV29-1 combines with J gene TRBJ2-7; D gene unclear. Sequencing input: naive CD4+ T cells from blood. The sequence was collected from a woman aged 25 to 39 with type 1 diabetes. The chain's CDR3 is CSVETDSYEQYF. The DNA of the CDR3 is TGCAGCGTTGAAACAGATTCCTACGAGCAGTACTTC.